Listed here are 17 T cell receptor beta chains from one sample, sequenced in a study of CD8 T cells in ankylosing spondylitis. TCRdb ran MiXCR on the 5' RACE reads and lists one entry per CDR3 protein. The sample lists some 140,000 distinct CDR3 sequences, about 8% occurring once. Specimen: synovial fluid, either unsorted or a sorted T cell fraction (not recorded which). Source of these receptors: a male donor with ankylosing spondylitis.

In this sample, this clonotype turned up many times. The chain has TRBV20-1 and TRBJ2-7; the match to TRBD1 covers 12 bases. The length of the CDR3 is 15 residues. CDR1 and CDR2 (germline): DFQATT, SNEGSKA (reference sequence). V lost 5 bases to trimming and J lost 3 bases; unmatched junction nucleotides: 8. CDR3 DNA sequence: TGCAGTGCTGGCCCCCGGGACAGGGGGCTCTACGAGCAGTACTTC. Its translation: CSAGPRDRGLYEQYF.

This clonotype turned up a few times. This chain uses TRBV15 with TRBJ1-1; D not resolved. Trimming removed 1 base from V and 7 bases from J, with 16 bases in between. The CDR3 consists of 15 residues. Per germline, CDR1 LNHNV and CDR2 YYDKDF (reference sequence). The CDR3 protein is CATSRGSTPGIEAFF. CDR3 coding DNA: TGTGCCACCAGCAGAGGATCGACTCCCGGGATTGAAGCTTTCTTT. Together with reference TRBV15 and TRBJ1-1, the CDR3 gives the full variable domain: DAMVIQNPRYQVTQFGKPVTLSCSQTLNHNVMYWYQQKSSQAPKLLFHYYDKDFNNEADTPDNFQSRRPNTSFCFLDIRSPGLGDTAMYLCATSRGSTPGIEAFFGQGTRLTVV.

This clonotype showed up just a few times. V usage is TRBV20-1 and J usage is TRBJ2-1; D possibly corresponds to TRBD2 (6 bases). CDR1 DFQATT and CDR2 SNEGSKA come from the germline V gene (reference sequence). Trimming shortened V by 2 bases and J by 0 bases, and 14 bases separated the two germline ends. The CDR3 is 16 amino acids. The DNA of the CDR3 is TGCAGTGCTAGAAATGCGGGACGGGGCTCCTACAATGAGCAGTTCTTC. Translating it yields CSARNAGRGSYNEQFF.

V gene TRBV29-1 combines with J gene TRBJ1-1; D possibly corresponds to TRBD1 (5 bases). The CDR3 spans 13 residues. The germline V gene encodes CDR1 SQVTM and CDR2 ANQGSEA. Trimming stripped 2 bases from V and 4 bases from J, with 11 bases between. CDR3 sequence reads: CSVERDWSTEAFF. In nucleotides, the CDR3 is TGCAGCGTTGAAAGGGACTGGAGCACTGAAGCTTTCTTT. Complete variable domain (other parts from reference TRBV29-1 and TRBJ1-1): SAVISQKPSRDICQRGTSLTIQCQVDSQVTMMFWYRQQPGQSLTLIATANQGSEATYESGFVIDKFPISRPNLTFSTLTVSNMSPEDSSIYLCSVERDWSTEAFFGQGTRLTVV.

The V gene is TRBV30, the J gene TRBJ1-2; a possible D gene is TRBD1 (5 bases). This CDR3 is built from 12 residues. Germline CDR1 is GTSNPN and CDR2 is SVGIG (reference sequence). V was trimmed by 4 bases and J by 4 bases, leaving 10 bases between them. The CDR3, as DNA: TGTGCCTGGAACAGCGGGGGCTATGGCTACACCTTC. Its translation is CAWNSGGYGYTF.

This clonotype was detected only a few times. The chain uses TRBV4-2 and TRBJ1-1; 7 bases align to TRBD1. Losses at the gene ends were 1 base for V and 3 bases for J; bases not matched to a gene: 11. Per the germline V gene, CDR1 is LGHNA and CDR2 is YNFKEQ. The CDR3 is 17 amino acids. CDR3 loop: CASSQGDRDSGDTEAFF. DNA for the CDR3: TGTGCCAGCAGCCAAGGAGACCGGGACAGCGGGGACACTGAAGCTTTCTTT.

This clonotype appeared a few times. This rearrangement joins TRBV7-2 to TRBJ2-7, with D unresolved. The CDR3 contains 15 residues. V was trimmed by 5 bases and J by 3 bases, leaving 17 bases between them. CDR1 is SGHTA, CDR2 FQGNSA, per germline. DNA of the CDR3: TGTGCCAGCAGCGAGTCGGTCAGTCACTACTACGAGCAGTACTTC. It yields the protein CASSESVSHYYEQYF.

This clonotype showed up many times. This chain joins TRBV20-1 and TRBJ2-5; 8 bases map to TRBD2. CDR3 length equals 14 residues. CDR1 and CDR2 (germline): DFQATT, SNEGSKA (reference sequence). This CDR3 reads CSSPRSGGWETQYF. In nucleotides, the CDR3 is TGCTCTTCCCCCCGGAGCGGGGGTTGGGAGACCCAGTACTTC.

This clonotype was counted at least ten times. A much larger clone is a single base away; this may be a read error. The chain combines TRBV7-2 with TRBJ1-5, with D possibly matching TRBD1 (5 bases). The V end lost 2 bases, the J end lost 1 base, and 6 bases lay between the germline ends. The CDR3 is 14 amino acids. Germline V lookup: CDR1 SGHTA, CDR2 FQGNSA. The CDR3 DNA reads TGTGCCAGCAGCTTATGGGGGAGCAATCAGCCCCAGCATTTT. Translation gives CASSLWGSNQPQHF.

At least ten counts were recorded for this clonotype. The rearrangement joins TRBV11-2 to TRBJ2-1, with D possibly being TRBD1 (6 bases). This CDR3 has 18 amino acids. The ends were cut back, 2 bases at V and 1 base at J, with 18 bases in the middle. Germline V CDR1 and CDR2: SGHAT, FQNNGV. Written as DNA, the CDR3 is TGTGCCAGCAGCTTAAGGGGGTCCTCCGGGTGGTCCTACAATGAGCAGTTCTTC. Translating gives CASSLRGSSGWSYNEQFF.

The sample holds many counts of this clonotype. The rearrangement links TRBV20-1 to TRBJ2-1; TRBD1 agrees at 8 bases. Trimming took 6 bases from V and 7 from J; bases not matched to a gene: 5. Germline V gene sequence: CDR1 DFQATT, CDR2 SNEGSKA (reference sequence). This CDR3 is 12 amino acids long. The CDR3 nucleotides are TGCAGTGCCCCGGACAGGGTAAATGAGCAGTTCTTC. Protein sequence: CSAPDRVNEQFF.

The chain combines TRBV6-1 with TRBJ1-2; D may be TRBD1 (6 bases). The ends were cut back, 2 bases at V and 8 bases at J, with 18 bases in the middle. Germline V lookup: CDR1 MNHNS, CDR2 SASEGT. CDR3 size: 15 residues. CDR3 sequence: CASSETGWGAKGYTF. The CDR3 bases are TGTGCCAGCAGTGAAACAGGGTGGGGCGCGAAAGGCTACACCTTC.

This clonotype was observed at least ten times. The CDR3 DNA is TGTGCCAGCAGGGGGGGAAGCGGGGCCTCTAGCACAGATACGCAGTATTTT. As protein: CASRGGSGASSTDTQYF. The chain employs TRBV5-4 and TRBJ2-3; 7 nucleotides match TRBD2. Germline CDR1 SGHNT, CDR2 YYREEE (reference sequence). The V and J ends lost 5 bases and 0 bases, in that order; junction bases with no gene match: 12. CDR3 length equals 17 residues. Filled out from reference TRBV5-4 and TRBJ2-3, the complete variable domain reads ETGVTQSPTHLIKTRGQQVTLRCSSQSGHNTVSWYQQALGQGPQFIFQYYREEENGRGNFPPRFSGLQFPNYSSELNVNALELDDSALYLCASRGGSGASSTDTQYFGPGTRLTVL.

This clonotype was counted only a few times. The chain combines TRBV18 with TRBJ2-5; D is undetermined. The CDR3 length is 12 residues. V dropped 3 bases and J dropped 7 bases, with 9 bases sitting between them. CDR1 and CDR2 (germline): KGHSH, LQKENI. The CDR3 sequence: CASSPEGWTQYF. The CDR3 nucleotides read TGTGCCAGCTCACCTGAAGGTTGGACCCAGTACTTC.

In this sample, this clonotype turned up many times. The gene calls are TRBV20-1 and TRBJ2-3; the match to TRBD2 covers 9 bases. CDR1 is DFQATT, CDR2 SNEGSKA, per germline (reference sequence). The CDR3 runs 14 residues. The ends lost 3 bases at V and 6 bases at J; junction bases unmatched: 7. The CDR3 is CSARTSGVLDTQYF. CDR3 coding DNA: TGCAGTGCTAGGACTAGCGGAGTACTGGATACGCAGTATTTT.

This clonotype was seen a few times. J is TRBJ2-3 and V is TRBV5-8, with D perhaps TRBD2 (6 bases). This CDR3 is 15 amino acids long. Deletions cut 5 bases from V and 1 base from J, with 14 bases between. CDR1 and CDR2 from the germline V gene are SGHTS and YDEGEE. The CDR3 sequence is CASRHWRGRTDTQYF. The CDR3 bases are TGTGCCAGCAGGCATTGGAGGGGACGCACAGATACGCAGTATTTT.

This clonotype was observed many times. The V gene is TRBV12-3 or TRBV12-4, the J gene TRBJ2-7; the D call may be TRBD1 or TRBD2 (6 bases each). This CDR3 has 14 residues. Between the trimmed V and J ends, which lost 6 bases and 5 bases, there was a span of 17 bases. The CDR3 protein is CASSLSAGEDEQYF. CDR3 nucleotide sequence: TGTGCCAGCAGCCTCAGCGCAGGGGAGGACGAGCAGTACTTC.